This T cell receptor beta chain was profiled in a study of CD8+ T cells in alopecia areata. Study observations and caveats: Sequencing of scalp samples also captures resident alphabeta T cells of normal skin. Researchers report lesional scalp, most notably alopecia totalis/universalis, outstripped normal scalp in clonality.

In germline, CDR1 is MGHRA, CDR2 YSYEKL. Trimming removed 0 bases at V and 4 bases at J, with 13 bases between. CDR3 length: 16 amino acids. In each case, RNA was isolated and then reverse transcribed into cDNA as the sequencing template. Repertoires were generated with immunoSEQ multiplex PCR, while TCRdb's copy carries only in-frame clones and drops some. The repertoire holds about 100,000 clones, with around 55% as singletons. Comment on this clone: Its target is not known.

The source is a human donor in good health. The chain has TRBV4-1 and TRBJ1-3, with no clear D. Sequencing used CD8+ T cells sorted from blood. This CDR3 is CASSQDLLPPGNTIYF. CDR3 coding DNA: TGCGCCAGCAGCCAAGATCTCCTACCCCCAGGAAACACCATATATTTT.